This record looks at one TCR beta chain sequence and its context. The antigen is undetermined. PCR primers comprised 60 Vbeta and 13 Jbeta primers. This table comes from immunoSEQ multiplex PCR, and its TCRdb copy is limited to in-frame clones, with some not included. The data contain about 130,000 clones, about three quarters of them singletons. The data were taken from a study of cytomegalovirus exposure and HLA in healthy donors. The CDR3 covers 13 residues. Per the germline V gene, CDR1 is LNHDA and CDR2 is SQIVND (reference sequence). With V trimmed by 1 base and J by 8 bases, 4 bases remained unmatched. Study observations and caveats: A classifier reportedly called cytomegalovirus status with high sensitivity and specificity.

Material for sequencing was PBMCs. The chain recombines TRBV19 with TRBJ1-2; the match to TRBD1 covers 7 bases. The origin of this receptor is a human donor in good health. The CDR3 loop is CASSIATGVGYTF. In DNA form, the CDR3 reads TGTGCCAGTAGTATAGCTACAGGGGTCGGCTACACCTTC.